This entry concerns a single T cell receptor beta chain. Just one base apart from a much larger clone, this may be a read error. TCR beta CDR3 regions were amplified from RNA transcripts. Using the HTBI primer set, a first-round RT-PCR was run on the TCR CDR3. TCRdb re-derived calls from the multiplex PCR reads in MiXCR, one entry per CDR3 protein. This table has 550,000 to 800,000 distinct CDR3 sequences, approximately 16% appearing once. These data belong to a study of T cells in Graves' hyperthyroidism and ophthalmopathy. This CDR3 has 14 amino acids. V gave up 5 bases and J gave up 7 bases; unmatched junction bases: 5. Germline CDR1 is SNHLY and CDR2 is FYNNEI.

The source of this sequence is a man aged 18-30 years with Graves' hyperthyroidism. The genes are TRBV2 and TRBJ2-1; 10 nucleotides agree with TRBD2. Sample: blood. Here the CDR3 DNA reads TGTGCCAGCAGTAAGCGGGAGGGCCGAAATGAGCAGTTCTTC. It translates to CASSKREGRNEQFF.